This note documents a single TCR beta chain sequence. This sample was taken from a study of T-cell reconstitution after alpha-beta-depleted transplantation in children. The length of the CDR3 is 18 residues. Per the germline V gene, CDR1 is SGHVS and CDR2 is FQNEAQ. After removal of 1 base from V and 5 bases from J, the junction contained 12 bases not matched to a gene. Unique molecular identifiers featured in how the TCRbeta library was prepared. TCRdb reprocessed the PCR reads via MiXCR and lists one record per CDR3 protein. The sample carries about 230,000 distinct CDR3 sequences, 9.7% recorded once.

This chain uses TRBV7-8 with TRBJ2-3, with 10 bases fitting TRBD2. This sample comprised PBMCs from the stem cell graft donor, obtained from the stem cell graft. This TCR came from a human donor who donated a stem cell graft to a child with SCID. CDR3 residues: CASSLGFVSGGRKDTQYF. The CDR3 nucleotides read TGTGCCAGCAGCTTAGGGTTCGTTAGCGGGGGGAGGAAAGATACGCAGTATTTT.